Given below is one T cell receptor beta chain in context. This clonotype was found many times. No antigen is known for it. Base-call qualities are not available, and no considerably larger clone is one nucleotide away. This specimen belongs to a study of T cells in Graves' hyperthyroidism and ophthalmopathy (dated by TCRdb to the late 2010s). Turning to the overall study: Peripheral blood was sampled at the time of initial diagnosis, prior to any treatment. In addition, the study compared T-cell repertoires in thyroid tissue and in blood from about 6 Graves' hyperthyroidism patients. Following sampling, methimazole starting at 30 mg daily was given to hyperthyroidism patients, and high-dose intravenous methylprednisolone was given to ophthalmopathy patients. TCR V-J signatures able to tell the groups apart were searched for in a discovery cohort of 90 to 100 patients, of whom over 40 had Graves' ophthalmopathy and roughly 59 had stable Graves' hyperthyroidism. The 75 to 100 discovery patients were divided at random into training and test sets in a 7:3 ratio. Whether ophthalmopathy could be predicted prospectively was tested in an independent validation cohort made up of 18 hyperthyroidism patients plus 17 patients who later progressed to ophthalmopathy. According to the paper, TCR Vbeta CDR3 sequencing was carried out on 135 peripheral blood samples, which came from 40 to 45 ophthalmopathy, approximately 72 hyperthyroidism and about 17 progressor patients. General study outcomes and caveats: A model built on a 13 V-J signature distinguished ophthalmopathy from stable hyperthyroidism, reaching approximately 89% sensitivity and under 84% specificity in cross-validation and 80%/75% in testing. Most expanded thyroid clonotypes (frequency above 0.001) were also detected in blood, a finding suggesting that blood repertoires may reflect thyroid immune responses. In validation, the model predicted progression to ophthalmopathy with over 60% sensitivity and roughly 75% specificity, a median of around 6.6 months before onset. Sample size was not statistically predetermined, and investigators were not blinded to group allocation.

TCR beta CDR3 regions were amplified from RNA transcripts. The first round of RT-PCR for the TCR CDR3 was performed with the HTBI primer set and the Qiagen OneStep RT-PCR kit. Libraries were constructed in a second round of multiplex PCR, after which size selection and purification were performed. Paired-end sequencing of the libraries was performed with 100 bp reads on an Illumina HiSeq2000. As for the authors' bioinformatics: Raw data were processed with SOAPnuke, discarding reads with adapters, uncalled bases, mean Phred below 15, or no exact constant-primer or identifier match. High-quality paired reads were merged with COPE v1.2.5, and unique nucleotide sequences were defined as clonotypes. Clonotypes were aligned to IMGT TRBV, TRBD and TRBJ reference segments using MiTCR v1.1. Only V-J combinations with frequency above 0.0001, covering 99.2% of repertoires, were analysed. The TCS score was defined as F50 (clonal expansion) divided by E x V (chaos), with BLOSUM62-based TCRdist calculated between CDR3 peptides within each V-J. Welch's t-statistics and random forest reduced 450 to 600 V-J features to roughly 13, which were used in a naive Bayes classifier (R e1071). TCRdb trimmed the raw reads at Q25, called clones with MiXCR and kept productive beta chains. Here each entry gathers all rows of one CDR3 protein and keeps the most common genes and DNA. TCRdb's processing, not the authors', yielded these V and J calls. The sample includes around 520,000 distinct CDR3 sequences, with about 14% observed a single time. The top ten clonotypes cover more than 11% of the sample.

Graves' hyperthyroidism was defined as stable when no progression to ophthalmopathy occurred over 18 months of follow-up. The hyperthyroidism patients were between 18 and 65 years old and newly diagnosed, with a disease duration of less than 2 months. The study excluded patients with uncontrolled infections, other autoimmune diseases, pregnancy or lactation. Clinical symptoms, serum thyroxine and TRAb, thyroid ultrasound, and orbital computed tomography formed the basis for the diagnoses. Ficoll-Paque density gradient centrifugation was used to isolate PBMCs from 8 to 10 ml of fresh peripheral blood. Trizol reagent was used to extract total RNA, and RNA quality was then checked on an Agilent 2100 Bioanalyzer. V gives up 6 bases and J gives up 6 bases, and the segment between their germline ends measures 18 bases. From the cysteine up to the phenylalanine, the CDR3 has a length of 14 residues. Kept here is only the CDR3 DNA, which spans 42 bases and is read in frame from base 1. From a lookup of the germline V gene (reference sequence), CDR1 and CDR2 are MNHEY and SMNVEV.

The TCR comes from a woman between 40 and 50 years old with Graves' hyperthyroidism. The chain is encoded by TRBV27 joined to TRBJ2-7; tentative D gene TRBD2, with 5 bases matching. Sequenced input: blood. Here the CDR3 is given as CASRLTGLGFEQYF. The nucleotides read TGTGCCAGCAGACTAACGGGGTTGGGGTTCGAGCAGTACTTC.